Listed here are 30 T cell receptor beta chains from one sample, sequenced in a study of cytomegalovirus exposure and HLA in healthy donors. The PCR contained 60 Vbeta and 13 Jbeta primers. This table comes from immunoSEQ multiplex PCR, and its TCRdb copy is limited to in-frame clones, with some not included. The sample lists some 200,000 clones, about 89% occurring once. What was sequenced was PBMCs. The receptors originated from a young woman in good health and CMV-seronegative.

The chain uses TRBV5-1 and TRBJ2-1, with 10 bases lining up with TRBD2. CDR3 length equals 16 residues. Germline CDR1 is SGHRS and CDR2 is YFSETQ. Trimming at V came to 4 bases and at J to 7 bases, leaving 11 bases not matched to a gene. Here the CDR3 reads CASSPGLAVSGNEQFF. CDR3 sequence (DNA): TGCGCCAGCAGCCCCGGACTAGCGGTATCGGGGAATGAGCAGTTCTTC.

The DNA for the CDR3 is TGTGCCAGTATTACGACAGGGGCTAGCACAGATACGCAGTATTTT. This translates into CASITTGASTDTQYF. This rearrangement joins TRBV19 to TRBJ2-3; 8 nucleotides line up with TRBD1. Trimming removed 7 bases from V and 0 bases from J; junction bases left unmatched: 6. CDR3 length equals 15 residues. CDR1 and CDR2 (germline): LNHDA, SQIVND (reference sequence).

CDR3 amino acids: CASSPAGTGYNYGYTF. In DNA form, the CDR3 reads TGTGCCAGCAGCCCCGCCGGGACAGGGTACAACTATGGCTACACCTTC. The chain joins TRBV5-6 to TRBJ1-2; TRBD1 aligns across 9 bases. This CDR3 contains 16 residues. V gave up 4 bases and J gave up 2 bases; unmatched junction bases: 9. Germline CDR1 and CDR2: SGHDT and YYEEEE.

The V call is TRBV27, the J call TRBJ2-1; 7 bases match TRBD2. This CDR3 is built from 15 residues. After removal of 3 bases from V and 5 bases from J, the junction contained 7 bases not matched to a gene. CDR1 is MNHEY and CDR2 is SMNVEV in the germline V gene (reference sequence). CDR3 sequence reads: CASSLGTTGHNEQFF. The CDR3 nucleotides are TGTGCCAGCAGTTTGGGGACTACGGGACACAATGAGCAGTTCTTC.

This clone has a single count. This rearrangement joins TRBV18 to TRBJ1-2; 9 bases are a match to TRBD1. The CDR3 is 18 amino acids. Germline V gene data show CDR1 as KGHSH and CDR2 as LQKENI. The J segment lost 1 base and the V segment lost 1 base, leaving 10 bases of the junction unmatched. The CDR3 DNA reads TGTGCCAGCTCACCACTCCTAAATCCGGGACAGGGTAACTATGGCTACACCTTC. It specifies CASSPLLNPGQGNYGYTF.

The J gene is TRBJ1-1, the V gene TRBV5-4, with D hard to call. The germline V gene encodes CDR1 SGHNT and CDR2 YYREEE (reference sequence). This CDR3 comprises 13 residues. Trimming removed 4 bases at V and 1 base at J, with 8 bases between. CDR3 DNA sequence: TGTGCCAGCAGCCTTGACTCGAACACTGAAGCTTTCTTT. As protein: CASSLDSNTEAFF. Complete variable domain (other parts from reference TRBV5-4 and TRBJ1-1): ETGVTQSPTHLIKTRGQQVTLRCSSQSGHNTVSWYQQALGQGPQFIFQYYREEENGRGNFPPRFSGLQFPNYSSELNVNALELDDSALYLCASSLDSNTEAFFGQGTRLTVV.

The gene calls are TRBV9 and TRBJ2-2, with D possibly being TRBD2 (6 bases). The germline V gene has CDR1 SGDLS and CDR2 YYNGEE. The CDR3 consists of 13 residues. V lost 6 bases, J lost 3 bases, and 9 bases lay in between. The CDR3 nucleotides read TGTGCCAGCACCGGGGGAGACACCGGGGAGCTGTTTTTT. This codes for CASTGGDTGELFF.

This chain connects TRBV5-6 to TRBJ2-3; 7 bases line up with TRBD1. V lost 0 bases and J lost 2; bases outside the gene matches: 3. The germline CDR1 and CDR2 sequences are SGHDT and YYEEEE. The CDR3 totals 15 residues. CDR3 residues: CASSLDRGATDTQYF. CDR3 bases: TGTGCCAGCAGCTTGGACAGGGGAGCCACAGATACGCAGTATTTT.

V is TRBV4-1 and J is TRBJ2-7; TRBD1 matches at 8 bases. CDR1 and CDR2 (germline): MGHRA, YSYEKL. After removal of 0 bases from V and 3 bases from J, the junction contained 10 bases not matched to a gene. The CDR3 length is 17 residues. The DNA of the CDR3 is TGCGCCAGCAGCCAAGACGGGGCGACAGGGACAGGCTACGAGCAGTACTTC. As protein: CASSQDGATGTGYEQYF.

The V call is TRBV4-1, the J call TRBJ2-3; 8 bases are shared with TRBD2. This CDR3 has 16 residues. CDR1 is MGHRA, CDR2 YSYEKL, per germline. Trimming took 1 base from V and 8 from J; bases not matched to a gene: 11. In DNA, the CDR3 is TGCGCCAGCAGCCAAGCTCCGGGACTAGTGGTTGGTACGCAGTATTTT. This sequence encodes CASSQAPGLVVGTQYF.

The rearrangement links TRBV2 to TRBJ1-2; 12 positions agree with TRBD1. V shed 6 bases, J shed 7 bases, and the junction held 9 bases outside the gene matches. CDR1 SNHLY and CDR2 FYNNEI come from the germline V gene. This CDR3 is built from 15 residues. DNA for the CDR3: TGTGCCAGCAGAGGGACAGGGGGCGCGATAGCTGGCTACACCTTC. Its protein is CASRGTGGAIAGYTF. The variable domain in full, completed from reference TRBV2 and TRBJ1-2, reads EPEVTQTPSHQVTQMGQEVILRCVPISNHLYFYWYRQILGQKVEFLVSFYNNEISEKSEIFDDQFSVERPDGSNFTLKIRSTKLEDSAMYFCASRGTGGAIAGYTFGSGTRLTVV.

The rearrangement uses TRBV7-2 and TRBJ2-5; 12 bases line up with TRBD2. The CDR3 has 15 amino acids. J gave up 3 bases and V 1 base, and 0 bases lay outside the gene matches. Germline CDR1 is SGHTA and CDR2 is FQGNSA. The CDR3 DNA reads as TGTGCCAGCAGCTTAGGACTAGCGGGGGAAGAGACCCAGTACTTC. Translation gives CASSLGLAGEETQYF.

The chain joins TRBV2 to TRBJ2-7; weak D call: TRBD2 (6 bases). Germline V gene sequence: CDR1 SNHLY, CDR2 FYNNEI. The CDR3 has 15 residues. Trimming shortened V by 1 base and J by 4 bases, and 14 bases separated the two germline ends. CDR3 in amino acids: CASSEGLVRAYEQYF. For the CDR3, the DNA is TGTGCCAGCAGTGAAGGACTAGTTAGAGCATACGAGCAGTACTTC.

This chain uses TRBV12-2 with TRBJ2-5; the D call TRBD2 from the table was never checked on the DNA. The better agreement between TRBJ2-7 and the DNA end casts doubt on the J call. TRBV12-2 is listed as a pseudogene. The CDR3 consists of 13 residues. As DNA, the CDR3 is TGTGCAAGTCGCAAAACGGCGGGGTACGAGCAGTACTTC. Protein: CASRKTAGYEQYF.

On this clone: This same CDR3 is encoded by further DNA sequences in the sample. The chain joins TRBV5-1 to TRBJ2-3, with D uncertain. Germline lookup yields CDR1 SGHRS and CDR2 YFSETQ. V was shortened by 3 bases and J by 4 bases, with 3 bases between the two germline ends. This CDR3 is 11 amino acids long. The CDR3 here is CASSSADTQYF. The CDR3 DNA follows: TGCGCCAGCAGCTCGGCAGATACGCAGTATTTT.

CDR3 sequence: CASSPDRMNQPQHF. The CDR3 coding sequence is TGTGCCAGCAGCCCGGACAGGATGAATCAGCCCCAGCATTTT. The V call is TRBV7-2, the J call TRBJ1-5; 7 positions agree with TRBD1. The CDR3 has 14 amino acids. The V and J ends lost 5 bases and 4 bases, in that order; junction bases with no gene match: 5. CDR1 is SGHTA and CDR2 is FQGNSA in the germline V gene. Using reference TRBV7-2 and TRBJ1-5 for the parts outside the CDR3, the full variable domain is GAGVSQSPSNKVTEKGKDVELRCDPISGHTALYWYRQSLGQGLEFLIYFQGNSAPDKSGLPSDRFSAERTGGSVSTLTIQRTQQEDSAVYLCASSPDRMNQPQHFGDGTRLSIL.

J is TRBJ2-1 and V is TRBV6-5; 7 bases align to TRBD2. CDR1 and CDR2 from the germline V gene are MNHEY and SVGAGI. The V and J ends lost 2 bases and 6 bases, in that order; junction bases with no gene match: 4. This CDR3 comprises 14 residues. Here the CDR3 DNA reads TGTGCCAGCAGTTACCGCGGGAGAACCAATGAGCAGTTCTTC. Translated: CASSYRGRTNEQFF.

This chain joins TRBV11-3 and TRBJ1-1; 8 bases align to TRBD1. J gave up 11 bases and V 11 bases, and 16 bases lay outside the gene matches. CDR3 length equals 13 residues. Per the germline V gene, CDR1 is SGHNT and CDR2 is YENEEA. The CDR3 DNA follows: TGTGCCCGCCAATACAGGGGGAGCATTTACGCTTTCTTT. Translation: CARQYRGSIYAFF.

In its sample, this clone was seen once. The CDR3 spells CASSDSRLGNQPQHF. The CDR3 nucleotides read TGTGCCAGCAGTGATTCCAGGTTGGGCAATCAGCCCCAGCATTTT. This chain links TRBV6-1 with TRBJ1-5; unclear D gene. Deletions cut 3 bases from V and 2 bases from J, with 11 bases between. This CDR3 has 15 amino acids. In germline, CDR1 is MNHNS, CDR2 SASEGT.

Concerning this clone itself: The junction does not match germline at one end; this may be a read error. The rearrangement links TRBV6-1 to TRBJ2-5, with 7 bases identical to TRBD1. The J call may be in error: the DNA end matches TRBJ2-7 better. The germline V gene encodes CDR1 MNHNS and CDR2 SASEGT. The CDR3 covers 13 residues. DNA of the CDR3: TGTGCCAGCAGCGAAGACAGGGTCGACGAGCAGTACTTC. Residues: CASSEDRVDEQYF.

The V call is TRBV11-3, the J call TRBJ2-5, with TRBD2 identical over 13 bases. This CDR3 comprises 16 residues. Germline V lookup: CDR1 SGHNT, CDR2 YENEEA. With V trimmed by 5 bases and J by 5 bases, 8 bases remained unmatched. As DNA, the CDR3 is TGTGCCAGCAGCCTCGGACTAGCGGGAGCGAAGGAGACCCAGTACTTC. Amino acid sequence: CASSLGLAGAKETQYF.

V gene TRBV7-3 combines with J gene TRBJ2-1; 11 bases line up with TRBD2. The J segment lost 9 bases and the V segment lost 5 bases, leaving 3 bases of the junction unmatched. Per the germline V gene, CDR1 is SGHTA and CDR2 is FQGTGA. CDR3 length: 13 amino acids. The CDR3: CASSKGTSGEQFF. CDR3 nucleotide sequence: TGTGCCAGCAGCAAAGGGACTAGCGGTGAGCAGTTCTTC.

This chain's CDR3 is CASSQQGALNTEAFF. CDR3 bases: TGTGCCAGCAGCCAACAGGGGGCTCTGAACACTGAAGCTTTCTTT. The V and J genes are TRBV7-2 and TRBJ1-1; 9 bases are a match to TRBD1. Unmatched junction bases numbered 4, after V lost 5 bases and J lost 0 bases. The germline V gene has CDR1 SGHTA and CDR2 FQGNSA. The CDR3 sequence is 15 residues long.

V is TRBV6-7 and J is TRBJ2-2, with D tentatively TRBD2 (5 bases). TRBV6-7 is given ORF status, its function remaining uncertain. The CDR3 is made up of 12 amino acids. V gave up 9 bases and J gave up 7 bases, with 12 bases separating them. The CDR3 nucleotides are TGTGCCAGTGGGAGCGATGGCGGGGAGCTGTTTTTT. Amino acids: CASGSDGGELFF.

This clone appeared a few times. The rearrangement joins TRBV4-1 to TRBJ1-1; 8 nucleotides match TRBD1. The germline gives CDR1 MGHRA, CDR2 YSYEKL. This CDR3 has 16 residues. V lost 2 bases to trimming and J lost 4 bases; unmatched junction nucleotides: 9. The CDR3 sequence: CASSQFFGQGGTEAFF. The DNA for the CDR3 is TGCGCCAGCAGCCAATTCTTCGGACAGGGAGGCACTGAAGCTTTCTTT.

The genes are TRBV27 and TRBJ1-6, with D hard to call. This CDR3 is built from 13 residues. Germline V gene data show CDR1 as MNHEY and CDR2 as SMNVEV (reference sequence). V dropped 4 bases and J dropped 6 bases, with 7 bases sitting between them. The CDR3 DNA reads as TGTGCCAGCAGTTATACTGTTAATTCACCCCTCCACTTT. It encodes CASSYTVNSPLHF.

The chain carries TRBV6-5 and TRBJ2-5; 11 bases agree with TRBD2. Trimming cost V 7 bases and J 1 base; bases outside gene matches: 5. Germline loops: CDR1 MNHEY, CDR2 SVGAGI. The length of the CDR3 is 15 residues. The CDR3 coding sequence is TGTGCCAGCACCTCTAGCGGGGGGACCCAAGAGACCCAGTACTTC. Translation: CASTSSGGTQETQYF.

The CDR3 reads CASSANRGLTDTQYF. CDR3 DNA sequence: TGTGCCAGCAGCGCAAACAGGGGCCTCACAGATACGCAGTATTTT. This chain links TRBV11-3 with TRBJ2-3, with 7 bases identical to TRBD1. Germline CDR1 SGHNT, CDR2 YENEEA. J gave up 2 bases and V 5 bases, and 7 bases lay outside the gene matches. The CDR3 totals 15 residues.

The chain carries TRBV6-5 and TRBJ2-5; possibly TRBD1 for D (6 bases). Trimming cost V 7 bases and J 1 base, with 13 bases left between them. The CDR3 has 14 residues. Germline loops: CDR1 MNHEY, CDR2 SVGAGI. CDR3 amino acids: CASKKTGTQETQYF. The CDR3 nucleotides read TGTGCCAGCAAGAAAACAGGGACCCAAGAGACCCAGTACTTC.

This sequence joins TRBV2 and TRBJ1-5, with TRBD1 identical over 8 bases. There are 15 residues in the CDR3. Germline V CDR1 and CDR2: SNHLY, FYNNEI. The trim removed 6 bases at V and 0 bases at J, leaving 4 bases unmatched. The CDR3 region has the DNA TGTGCCAGCAGACGGACAGGGCCTAGCAATCAGCCCCAGCATTTT. Translating it yields CASRRTGPSNQPQHF.